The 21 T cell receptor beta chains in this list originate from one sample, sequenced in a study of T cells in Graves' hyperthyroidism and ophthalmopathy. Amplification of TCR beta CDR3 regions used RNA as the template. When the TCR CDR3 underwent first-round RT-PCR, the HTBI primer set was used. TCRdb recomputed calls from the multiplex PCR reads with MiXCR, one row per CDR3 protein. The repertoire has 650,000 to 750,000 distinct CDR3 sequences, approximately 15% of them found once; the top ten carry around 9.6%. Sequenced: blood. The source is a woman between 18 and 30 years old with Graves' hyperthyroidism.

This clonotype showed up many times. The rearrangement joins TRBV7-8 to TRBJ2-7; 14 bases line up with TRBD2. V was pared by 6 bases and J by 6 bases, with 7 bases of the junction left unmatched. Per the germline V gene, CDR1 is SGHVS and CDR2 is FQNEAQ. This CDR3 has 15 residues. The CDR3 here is CASSYGTSGRGEQYF. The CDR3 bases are TGTGCCAGCAGTTATGGGACTAGCGGGAGAGGCGAGCAGTACTTC.

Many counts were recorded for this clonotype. The CDR3 loop is CASSQALTRQPQHF. For the CDR3, the DNA is TGTGCCAGCAGCCAAGCGCTAACACGGCAGCCCCAGCATTTT. The rearrangement links TRBV3-1 to TRBJ1-5; the D is unclear. The CDR3 sequence is 14 residues long. Germline-derived CDR1 and CDR2 are LGHDT and YNNKEL (reference sequence). V was pared by 1 base and J by 7 bases, with 11 bases between.

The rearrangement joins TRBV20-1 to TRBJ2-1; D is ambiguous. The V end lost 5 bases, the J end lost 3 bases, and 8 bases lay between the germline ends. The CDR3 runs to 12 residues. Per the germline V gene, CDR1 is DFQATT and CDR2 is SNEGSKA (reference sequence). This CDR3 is CSAGWVYNEQFF. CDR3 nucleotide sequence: TGCAGTGCTGGTTGGGTCTACAATGAGCAGTTCTTC.

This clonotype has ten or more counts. CDR3 protein: CSARYPGGRASNEQFF. CDR3 bases: TGCAGTGCTAGATATCCGGGCGGGAGGGCCTCGAATGAGCAGTTCTTC. The J gene is TRBJ2-1, the V gene TRBV20-1, with 9 bases matching TRBD2. The germline gives CDR1 DFQATT, CDR2 SNEGSKA (reference sequence). V trimming: 2 bases; J trimming: 7 bases; junction bases outside the gene matches: 12. The CDR3 loop spans 16 amino acids.

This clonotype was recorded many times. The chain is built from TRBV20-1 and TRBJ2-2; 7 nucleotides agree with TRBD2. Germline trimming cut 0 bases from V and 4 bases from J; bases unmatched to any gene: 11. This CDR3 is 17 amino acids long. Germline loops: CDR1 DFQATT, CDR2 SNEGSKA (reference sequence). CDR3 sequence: CSARDASRSGGTGELFF. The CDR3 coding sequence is TGCAGTGCTAGAGACGCATCGCGGTCGGGGGGCACCGGGGAGCTGTTTTTT.

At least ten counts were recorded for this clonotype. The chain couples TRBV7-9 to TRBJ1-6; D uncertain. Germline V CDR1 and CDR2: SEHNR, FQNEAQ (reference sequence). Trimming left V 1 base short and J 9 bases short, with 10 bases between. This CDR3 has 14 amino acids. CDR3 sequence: CASSLGGMGSPLHF. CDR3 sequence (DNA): TGTGCCAGCAGCTTAGGTGGAATGGGTTCACCCCTCCACTTT.

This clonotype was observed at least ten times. The CDR3 bases are TGTGCCATCAGCTCGATCGAAGACTATGGCTACACCTTC. This gives the protein CAISSIEDYGYTF. This rearrangement joins TRBV10-3 to TRBJ1-2; no clear D. The germline V gene encodes CDR1 ENHRY and CDR2 SYGVKD. The CDR3 extends over 13 amino acids. Between the trimmed V and J ends, which lost 6 bases and 3 bases, there was a span of 11 bases.

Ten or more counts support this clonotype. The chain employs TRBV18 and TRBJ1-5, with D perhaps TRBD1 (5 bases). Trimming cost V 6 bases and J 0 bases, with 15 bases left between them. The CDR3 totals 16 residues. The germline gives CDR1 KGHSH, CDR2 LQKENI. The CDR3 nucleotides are TGTGCCAGCTCCGAGACAGAAGCATATAGCAATCAGCCCCAGCATTTT. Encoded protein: CASSETEAYSNQPQHF.

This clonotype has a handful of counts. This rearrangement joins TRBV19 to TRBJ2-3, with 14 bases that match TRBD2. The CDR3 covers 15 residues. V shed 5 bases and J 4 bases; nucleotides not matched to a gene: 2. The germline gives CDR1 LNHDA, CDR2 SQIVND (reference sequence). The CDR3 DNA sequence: TGTGCCAGTAGTGTGACTAGCGGGAGGGCAGATACGCAGTATTTT. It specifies CASSVTSGRADTQYF.

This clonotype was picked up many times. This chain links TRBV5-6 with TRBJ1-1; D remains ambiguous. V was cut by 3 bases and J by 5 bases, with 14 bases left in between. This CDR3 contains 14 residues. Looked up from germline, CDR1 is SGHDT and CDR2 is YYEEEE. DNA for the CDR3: TGTGCCAGCAGCTCTTTAAGCTCGGAGACTGAAGCTTTCTTT. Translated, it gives CASSSLSSETEAFF.

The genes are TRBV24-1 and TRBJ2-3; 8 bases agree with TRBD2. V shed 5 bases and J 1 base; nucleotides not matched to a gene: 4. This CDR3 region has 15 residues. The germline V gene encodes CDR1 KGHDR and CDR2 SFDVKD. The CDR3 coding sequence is TGTGCCACCAGTGCGGGAGGGCGTGGCACAGATACGCAGTATTTT. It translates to CATSAGGRGTDTQYF.

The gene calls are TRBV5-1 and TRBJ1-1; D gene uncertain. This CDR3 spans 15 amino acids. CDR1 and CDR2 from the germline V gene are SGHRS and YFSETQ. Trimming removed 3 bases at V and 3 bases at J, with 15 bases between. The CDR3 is CASSSKRGFDTEAFF. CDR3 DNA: TGCGCCAGCAGCTCAAAGCGGGGTTTCGACACTGAAGCTTTCTTT.

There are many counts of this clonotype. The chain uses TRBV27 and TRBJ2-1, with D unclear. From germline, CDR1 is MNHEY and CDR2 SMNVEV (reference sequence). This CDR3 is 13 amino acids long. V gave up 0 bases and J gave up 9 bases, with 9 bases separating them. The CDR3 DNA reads TGTGCCAGCAGTTTATCTAAACCCAGTGAGCAGTTCTTC. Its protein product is CASSLSKPSEQFF.

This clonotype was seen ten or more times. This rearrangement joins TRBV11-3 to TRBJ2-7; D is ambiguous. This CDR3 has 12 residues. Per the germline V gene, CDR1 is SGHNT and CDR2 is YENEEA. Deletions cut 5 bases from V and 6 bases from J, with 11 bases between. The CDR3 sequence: CASSLVQSEQYF. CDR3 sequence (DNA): TGTGCCAGCAGCCTAGTACAGTCCGAGCAGTACTTC.

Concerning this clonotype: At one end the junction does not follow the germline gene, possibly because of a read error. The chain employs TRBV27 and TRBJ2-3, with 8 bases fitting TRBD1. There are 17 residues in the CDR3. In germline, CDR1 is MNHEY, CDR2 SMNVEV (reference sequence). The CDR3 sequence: CASSFFPFDRGTNTQYF. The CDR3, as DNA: TGTGCCAGCAGCTTTTTCCCCTTCGACAGGGGCACAAATACGCAGTATTTT.

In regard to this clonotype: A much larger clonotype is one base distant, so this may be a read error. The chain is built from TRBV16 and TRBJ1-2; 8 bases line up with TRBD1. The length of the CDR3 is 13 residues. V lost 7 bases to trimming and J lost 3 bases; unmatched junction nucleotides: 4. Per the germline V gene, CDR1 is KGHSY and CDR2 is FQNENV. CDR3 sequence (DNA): TGTGCCAGCACCCCGACAGGGGACTATGGCTACACCTTC. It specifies CASTPTGDYGYTF.

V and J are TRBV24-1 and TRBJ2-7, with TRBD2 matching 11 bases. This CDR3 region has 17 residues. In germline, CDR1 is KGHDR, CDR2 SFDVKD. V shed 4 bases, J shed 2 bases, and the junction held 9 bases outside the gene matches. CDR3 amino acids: CATSDQKPGLAAYEQYF. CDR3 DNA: TGTGCCACCAGTGACCAGAAACCGGGACTAGCGGCCTACGAGCAGTACTTC.

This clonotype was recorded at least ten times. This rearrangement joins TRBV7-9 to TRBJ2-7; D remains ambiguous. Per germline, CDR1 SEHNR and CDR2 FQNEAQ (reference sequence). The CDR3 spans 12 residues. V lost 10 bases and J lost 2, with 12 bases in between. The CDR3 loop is CAILSLTYEQYF. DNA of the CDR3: TGTGCCATCCTGTCCCTAACCTACGAGCAGTACTTC. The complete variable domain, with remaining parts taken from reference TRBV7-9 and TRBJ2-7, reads DTGVSQNPRHKITKRGQNVTFRCDPISEHNRLYWYRQTLGQGPEFLTYFQNEAQLEKSRLLSDRFSAERPKGSFSTLEIQRTEQGDSAMYLCAILSLTYEQYFGPGTRLTVT.

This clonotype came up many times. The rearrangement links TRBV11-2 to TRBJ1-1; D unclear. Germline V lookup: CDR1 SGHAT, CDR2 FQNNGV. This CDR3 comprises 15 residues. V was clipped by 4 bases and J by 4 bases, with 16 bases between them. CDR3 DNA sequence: TGTGCCAGCAGCTCCCTACGAGGACCGGGCACTGAAGCTTTCTTT. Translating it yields CASSSLRGPGTEAFF.

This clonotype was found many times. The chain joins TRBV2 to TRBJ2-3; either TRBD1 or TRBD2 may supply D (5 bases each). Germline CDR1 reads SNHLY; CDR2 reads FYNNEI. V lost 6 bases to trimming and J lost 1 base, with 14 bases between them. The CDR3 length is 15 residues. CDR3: CASRIYQGGTDTQYF. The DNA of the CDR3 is TGTGCCAGCAGGATCTATCAGGGAGGCACAGATACGCAGTATTTT.

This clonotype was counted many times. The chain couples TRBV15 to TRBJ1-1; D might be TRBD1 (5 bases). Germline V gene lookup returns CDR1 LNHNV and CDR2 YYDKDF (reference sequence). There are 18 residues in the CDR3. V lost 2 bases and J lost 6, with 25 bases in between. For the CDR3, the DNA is TGTGCCACCAGCAGACAATCGGCCGGAGGGGTCCGAGAGGCTGAAGCTTTCTTT. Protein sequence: CATSRQSAGGVREAEAFF. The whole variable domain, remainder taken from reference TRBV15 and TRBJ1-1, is DAMVIQNPRYQVTQFGKPVTLSCSQTLNHNVMYWYQQKSSQAPKLLFHYYDKDFNNEADTPDNFQSRRPNTSFCFLDIRSPGLGDTAMYLCATSRQSAGGVREAEAFFGQGTRLTVV.